Listed here are 24 T cell receptor beta chains from one sample, sequenced in a study of T cells in Graves' hyperthyroidism and ophthalmopathy. It was RNA transcripts that yielded the amplified TCR beta CDR3 regions. A set of HTBI primers served as the primers for a first-round RT-PCR of the TCR CDR3. TCRdb fed the multiplex PCR reads into MiXCR, producing one record per CDR3 protein. The sample has hundreds of thousands of distinct CDR3 sequences; about 14% are singletons. What was sequenced was blood. Receptor source: a woman between 45 and 60 years old with Graves' ophthalmopathy.

This clonotype was picked up many times. V is TRBV6-1 and J is TRBJ2-5; tentatively, D is TRBD2 (7 bases). CDR1 and CDR2 from the germline V gene are MNHNS and SASEGT. Deletions cut 6 bases from V and 5 bases from J, with 16 bases between. The CDR3 consists of 14 residues. Here the CDR3 reads CASRPYEGGETQYF. DNA for the CDR3: TGTGCCAGCAGACCCTACGAGGGGGGGGAGACCCAGTACTTC.

This clonotype was observed a few times. The chain joins TRBV5-5 to TRBJ2-1; 11 bases are shared with TRBD2. The CDR3 consists of 18 residues. With 4 bases clipped from V and 0 bases from J, the junction kept 9 bases outside the gene matches. Germline assignment: CDR1 SGHKS and CDR2 YYEKEE (reference sequence). CDR3 protein: CASSPKGTSGSSYNEQFF. DNA for the CDR3: TGTGCCAGCAGCCCTAAGGGGACTAGCGGAAGCTCCTACAATGAGCAGTTCTTC.

This clonotype was recorded many times. CDR3 nucleotides: TGTGCCAGCAGCTTAGGACTAGCGGGACGTGAGCAGTTCTTC. This sequence encodes CASSLGLAGREQFF. The V and J genes are TRBV11-1 and TRBJ2-1; 11 nucleotides align to TRBD2. The CDR3 totals 14 residues. The ends lost 1 base at V and 9 bases at J; junction bases unmatched: 2. Germline V gene lookup returns CDR1 SGHAT and CDR2 FQDESV (reference sequence).

This clonotype was counted at least ten times. CDR3 loop: CSASTGEVKTIMNTEAFF. The CDR3 coding sequence is TGCAGTGCGTCTACAGGCGAGGTCAAGACAATTATGAACACTGAAGCTTTCTTT. The gene calls are TRBV20-1 and TRBJ1-1; tentatively, D is TRBD1 (5 bases). Between the trimmed V and J ends, which lost 6 bases and 0 bases, there was a span of 26 bases. The CDR3 sequence is 18 residues long. Germline CDR1 and CDR2: DFQATT and SNEGSKA (reference sequence).

As regards this clonotype: This sequence may be a read error, since a much larger clone differs from it by one base. The CDR3 spells CASSLAGAVYEQYF. Written as DNA, the CDR3 is TGTGCCAGCAGCTTAGCGGGGGCGGTCTACGAGCAGTACTTC. This chain links TRBV11-1 with TRBJ2-7; possibly TRBD1 for D (6 bases). Per germline, CDR1 SGHAT and CDR2 FQDESV (reference sequence). V was cut by 0 bases and J by 3 bases, with 9 bases left in between. This CDR3 is built from 14 residues.

This clonotype was observed many times. V is TRBV7-8 and J is TRBJ1-1; no reliable D call. Germline CDR1 SGHVS, CDR2 FQNEAQ. V was cut by 0 bases and J by 3 bases, with 5 bases left in between. CDR3 length: 13 residues. CDR3 amino acids: CASSLAQYTEAFF. The CDR3 DNA sequence: TGTGCCAGCAGCTTAGCCCAGTACACTGAAGCTTTCTTT.

There are a few counts of this clonotype. The chain combines TRBV2 with TRBJ2-1; D gene uncertain. The germline CDR1 and CDR2 sequences are SNHLY and FYNNEI. This CDR3 region has 16 residues. Between the trimmed V and J ends, which lost 4 bases and 0 bases, there was a span of 13 bases. This CDR3 is CASSARLARSYNEQFF. As DNA, the CDR3 is TGTGCCAGCAGTGCCCGGTTAGCCCGCTCCTACAATGAGCAGTTCTTC.

This clonotype was picked up a small number of times. The V call is TRBV4-3, the J call TRBJ1-6; D perhaps matches TRBD1 (6 bases). V was pared by 0 bases and J by 0 bases, with 9 bases between. This CDR3 has 17 amino acids. Germline V gives CDR1 LGHNA, CDR2 YSLEER. The CDR3 DNA reads as TGCGCCAGCAGCCAAGAGGAGGGGGTCTCCTATAATTCACCCCTCCACTTT. This sequence encodes CASSQEEGVSYNSPLHF.

This clonotype has only a few counts. The chain uses TRBV2 and TRBJ1-5; D gene ambiguous. V was clipped by 2 bases and J by 3 bases, with 11 bases between them. The germline CDR1 and CDR2 sequences are SNHLY and FYNNEI. The length of the CDR3 is 15 residues. The CDR3 sequence: CASSEYPDDNQPQHF. In DNA form, the CDR3 reads TGTGCCAGCAGTGAATATCCAGACGACAATCAGCCCCAGCATTTT.

A word on this clonotype: Given a much more abundant clone one base away, this may be a read error. J is TRBJ2-5 and V is TRBV20-1; 10 bases match TRBD2. The germline V gene has CDR1 DFQATT and CDR2 SNEGSKA (reference sequence). The CDR3 has 15 amino acids. With V trimmed by 3 bases and J by 3 bases, 7 bases remained unmatched. CDR3 nucleotides: TGCAGTGCTAGGGGAATAGGACTAGCGGAAGAGACCCAGTACTTC. It encodes CSARGIGLAEETQYF.

This clonotype was seen at least ten times. The chain combines TRBV11-2 with TRBJ2-1; D uncertain. V shed 1 base and J shed 4 bases, with 8 bases lying between them. CDR3 length equals 14 residues. Germline V gives CDR1 SGHAT, CDR2 FQNNGV. Written as DNA, the CDR3 is TGTGCCAGCAGCTTAGGTCAGGTGTACAATGAGCAGTTCTTC. This sequence encodes CASSLGQVYNEQFF. Full variable domain (rest looked up from reference TRBV11-2 and TRBJ2-1): EAGVAQSPRYKIIEKRQSVAFWCNPISGHATLYWYQQILGQGPKLLIQFQNNGVVDDSQLPKDRFSAERLKGVDSTLKIQPAKLEDSAVYLCASSLGQVYNEQFFGPGTRLTVL.

In its sample, this clonotype was seen many times. The CDR3 is CATRTEGGELFF. The CDR3 DNA is TGTGCCACCCGGACAGAAGGCGGGGAGCTGTTTTTT. V gene TRBV2 combines with J gene TRBJ2-2; D may be TRBD1 (6 bases). This CDR3 has 12 amino acids. Germline-derived CDR1 and CDR2 are SNHLY and FYNNEI. V shed 10 bases and J shed 7 bases, with 13 bases lying between them.

The table lists this clonotype with many counts. The chain couples TRBV18 to TRBJ2-1, with D perhaps assigned TRBD1 or TRBD2 (5 bases each). CDR3 length equals 13 residues. Trimming took off 2 bases at V and 5 bases at J, with 7 bases between the two ends. CDR1 and CDR2 from the germline V gene are KGHSH and LQKENI. The CDR3 DNA sequence: TGTGCCAGCTCACCAAGGGGAGACAATGAGCAGTTCTTC. It is translated as CASSPRGDNEQFF.

This clonotype came up many times. The chain recombines TRBV20-1 with TRBJ2-7; 7 bases line up with TRBD1. CDR3 length: 14 residues. The J segment lost 4 bases and the V segment lost 6 bases, leaving 12 bases of the junction unmatched. Germline CDR1 is DFQATT and CDR2 is SNEGSKA (reference sequence). The CDR3 region is CSAPRTGGRYEQYF. The CDR3 DNA is TGCAGTGCCCCTCGGACAGGCGGCCGTTACGAGCAGTACTTC.

The sample holds many counts of this clonotype. The chain carries TRBV27 and TRBJ2-1, with D possibly called TRBD1 or TRBD2 (5 bases each). Trimming removed 6 bases at V and 3 bases at J, with 12 bases between. Per germline, CDR1 MNHEY and CDR2 SMNVEV (reference sequence). The CDR3 is 14 residues long. DNA for the CDR3: TGTGCCAGCAGACTAGGGGCCTTCTACAATGAGCAGTTCTTC. Translation gives CASRLGAFYNEQFF.

For this clonotype: With a much larger clone just one base away, this may be a read error. V usage is TRBV28 and J usage is TRBJ1-1, with D possibly TRBD1 on 5 matching bases. CDR1 and CDR2 from the germline V gene are MDHEN and SYDVKM. V shed 4 bases and J shed 1 base, with 10 bases lying between them. The CDR3 is 14 residues long. Written as DNA, the CDR3 is TGTGCCAGCAGTTCATCAGGGACGAACACTGAAGCTTTCTTT. Amino acids: CASSSSGTNTEAFF.

The table lists this clonotype with many counts. The V and J genes are TRBV7-9 and TRBJ1-3; 7 nucleotides agree with TRBD1. Germline CDR1 reads SEHNR; CDR2 reads FQNEAQ (reference sequence). There are 17 residues in the CDR3. The J segment lost 0 bases and the V segment lost 6 bases, leaving 11 bases of the junction unmatched. CDR3 region: CASSWTGTPHSGNTIYF. As DNA, the CDR3 is TGTGCCAGCAGTTGGACAGGCACTCCCCACTCTGGAAACACCATATATTTT.

This clonotype was observed at least ten times. This chain connects TRBV20-1 to TRBJ2-1; D is uncertain. This CDR3 comprises 11 residues. V was trimmed by 6 bases and J by 5 bases, leaving 8 bases between them. The germline gives CDR1 DFQATT, CDR2 SNEGSKA (reference sequence). The CDR3 protein is CSAGLNNEQFF. The CDR3 DNA sequence: TGCAGTGCCGGTCTCAACAATGAGCAGTTCTTC.

This clonotype was seen a handful of times. The V gene is TRBV6-1, the J gene TRBJ2-7, with D maybe TRBD1 (6 bases). Trimming removed 6 bases from V and 4 bases from J, with 22 bases in between. The CDR3 is 16 amino acids. CDR1 MNHNS and CDR2 SASEGT come from the germline V gene. The CDR3 DNA is TGTGCCAGCAGAACATTACCGGGACCAAGGGGGTACGAGCAGTACTTC. This encodes CASRTLPGPRGYEQYF.

This clonotype was counted ten times or more. At one end, the junction sequence differs from germline, possibly due to a read error. The V gene is TRBV12-3 or TRBV12-4, the J gene TRBJ2-6, with unresolved D. The CDR3 extends over 12 amino acids. The CDR3 region is CASSTGPNVLYF. The DNA for the CDR3 is TGTGCCAGCAGTACCGGGCCCAACGTTCTGTACTTC.

This clonotype was counted many times. The rearrangement links TRBV11-2 to TRBJ2-3; tentatively, D is TRBD1 (6 bases). Germline-derived CDR1 and CDR2 are SGHAT and FQNNGV. The ends were cut back, 2 bases at V and 5 bases at J, with 8 bases in the middle. This CDR3 has 13 amino acids. The CDR3 here is CASSLRGIDTQYF. The CDR3 coding sequence is TGTGCCAGCAGCTTAAGGGGGATAGATACGCAGTATTTT.

This clonotype came up many times. The chain combines TRBV7-2 with TRBJ2-5; possibly TRBD2 for D (7 bases). Trimming removed 7 bases at V and 5 bases at J, with 20 bases between. The CDR3 length is 15 residues. CDR1 SGHTA and CDR2 FQGNSA come from the germline V gene. CDR3 nucleotides: TGTGCCAGCACGCCTCTGCTTGGGGGGGCGGAGACCCAGTACTTC. This sequence encodes CASTPLLGGAETQYF.

The V gene is TRBV4-3, the J gene TRBJ1-3, with TRBD1 as a possible D gene (6 bases). CDR1 and CDR2 (germline): LGHNA, YSLEER. Trimming left V 1 base short and J 0 bases short, with 10 bases between. The CDR3 extends over 16 amino acids. CDR3 loop: CASSQVRGYSGNTIYF. CDR3 DNA: TGCGCCAGCAGCCAAGTCAGGGGTTACTCTGGAAACACCATATATTTT.

This clonotype was picked up many times. V and J are TRBV2 and TRBJ1-2, with 7 bases identical to TRBD1. J was trimmed by 4 bases and V by 6 bases; bases with no gene match: 8. Germline values: CDR1 SNHLY, CDR2 FYNNEI. The CDR3 length is 14 residues. CDR3 DNA: TGTGCCAGCAGCCAAGGGACAGAGCTCTATGGCTACACCTTC. This codes for CASSQGTELYGYTF.